This is a list of T cell receptor beta chains from one sample in a study of blood T cell repertoires in COVID-19. TCRdb's copy holds only in-frame clones and misses some; the assay was immunoSEQ multiplex PCR. The sample records a few hundred thousand clones, approximately 84% being singletons. Sequenced material: PBMCs or T cells enriched from blood (not recorded which). All receptors come from a woman aged 25 to 45 who had recovered from COVID-19. Each CDR3 is given with its conserved first and last residue. A D gene is named only where the DNA matches it firmly.

-	14	TRBV28	TRBJ1-2	CASSPETDWDGYTF	TGTGCCAGCAGTCCAGAGACAGATTGGGATGGCTACACCTTC
TRBD1	17	TRBV18	TRBJ1-1	CASSPGQGGFMNTEAFF	TGTGCCAGCTCACCCGGGCAGGGGGGTTTCATGAACACTGAAGCTTTCTTT
-	15	TRBV6-5	TRBJ2-7	CASSYDSAKPLEQYF	TGTGCCAGCAGTTACGACAGCGCCAAACCTCTCGAGCAGTACTTC
TRBD1	16	TRBV4-1	TRBJ2-1	CASSHTPGQGANEQFF	TGCGCCAGCAGCCATACCCCGGGACAGGGGGCAAATGAGCAGTTCTTC
-	21	TRBV7-8	TRBJ2-4	CASSLASQTSGFGTTLNIQYF	TGTGCCAGCAGCTTAGCGAGTCAGACCTCGGGCTTCGGGACAACTTTAAACATTCAGTACTTC
TRBD1	17	TRBV7-9	TRBJ2-3	CASSLSRTGLATDTQYF	TGTGCCAGCAGCTTATCCAGGACAGGGCTAGCCACAGATACGCAGTATTTT
TRBD1	18	TRBV9	TRBJ1-3	CASSVATGQGPPGNTIYF	TGTGCCAGCAGCGTAGCTACCGGACAGGGGCCTCCAGGAAACACCATATATTTT
TRBD2	15	TRBV12-5	TRBJ2-3	CASTLAGASTDTQYF	TGTGCTAGTACGCTAGCGGGGGCTAGCACAGATACGCAGTATTTT
-	16	TRBV20-1	TRBJ2-7	CSASPTGPTSSYEQYF	TGCAGTGCTAGTCCCACAGGGCCGACCAGCTCCTACGAGCAGTACTTC
TRBD1	14	TRBV9	TRBJ1-2	CASSVAGTAFGYTF	TGTGCCAGCAGCGTGGCAGGGACAGCCTTCGGCTACACCTTC
-	14	TRBV5-8	TRBJ1-4	CASSLDRTNEKLFF	TGTGCCAGCAGCCTGGACAGAACTAATGAAAAACTGTTTTTT